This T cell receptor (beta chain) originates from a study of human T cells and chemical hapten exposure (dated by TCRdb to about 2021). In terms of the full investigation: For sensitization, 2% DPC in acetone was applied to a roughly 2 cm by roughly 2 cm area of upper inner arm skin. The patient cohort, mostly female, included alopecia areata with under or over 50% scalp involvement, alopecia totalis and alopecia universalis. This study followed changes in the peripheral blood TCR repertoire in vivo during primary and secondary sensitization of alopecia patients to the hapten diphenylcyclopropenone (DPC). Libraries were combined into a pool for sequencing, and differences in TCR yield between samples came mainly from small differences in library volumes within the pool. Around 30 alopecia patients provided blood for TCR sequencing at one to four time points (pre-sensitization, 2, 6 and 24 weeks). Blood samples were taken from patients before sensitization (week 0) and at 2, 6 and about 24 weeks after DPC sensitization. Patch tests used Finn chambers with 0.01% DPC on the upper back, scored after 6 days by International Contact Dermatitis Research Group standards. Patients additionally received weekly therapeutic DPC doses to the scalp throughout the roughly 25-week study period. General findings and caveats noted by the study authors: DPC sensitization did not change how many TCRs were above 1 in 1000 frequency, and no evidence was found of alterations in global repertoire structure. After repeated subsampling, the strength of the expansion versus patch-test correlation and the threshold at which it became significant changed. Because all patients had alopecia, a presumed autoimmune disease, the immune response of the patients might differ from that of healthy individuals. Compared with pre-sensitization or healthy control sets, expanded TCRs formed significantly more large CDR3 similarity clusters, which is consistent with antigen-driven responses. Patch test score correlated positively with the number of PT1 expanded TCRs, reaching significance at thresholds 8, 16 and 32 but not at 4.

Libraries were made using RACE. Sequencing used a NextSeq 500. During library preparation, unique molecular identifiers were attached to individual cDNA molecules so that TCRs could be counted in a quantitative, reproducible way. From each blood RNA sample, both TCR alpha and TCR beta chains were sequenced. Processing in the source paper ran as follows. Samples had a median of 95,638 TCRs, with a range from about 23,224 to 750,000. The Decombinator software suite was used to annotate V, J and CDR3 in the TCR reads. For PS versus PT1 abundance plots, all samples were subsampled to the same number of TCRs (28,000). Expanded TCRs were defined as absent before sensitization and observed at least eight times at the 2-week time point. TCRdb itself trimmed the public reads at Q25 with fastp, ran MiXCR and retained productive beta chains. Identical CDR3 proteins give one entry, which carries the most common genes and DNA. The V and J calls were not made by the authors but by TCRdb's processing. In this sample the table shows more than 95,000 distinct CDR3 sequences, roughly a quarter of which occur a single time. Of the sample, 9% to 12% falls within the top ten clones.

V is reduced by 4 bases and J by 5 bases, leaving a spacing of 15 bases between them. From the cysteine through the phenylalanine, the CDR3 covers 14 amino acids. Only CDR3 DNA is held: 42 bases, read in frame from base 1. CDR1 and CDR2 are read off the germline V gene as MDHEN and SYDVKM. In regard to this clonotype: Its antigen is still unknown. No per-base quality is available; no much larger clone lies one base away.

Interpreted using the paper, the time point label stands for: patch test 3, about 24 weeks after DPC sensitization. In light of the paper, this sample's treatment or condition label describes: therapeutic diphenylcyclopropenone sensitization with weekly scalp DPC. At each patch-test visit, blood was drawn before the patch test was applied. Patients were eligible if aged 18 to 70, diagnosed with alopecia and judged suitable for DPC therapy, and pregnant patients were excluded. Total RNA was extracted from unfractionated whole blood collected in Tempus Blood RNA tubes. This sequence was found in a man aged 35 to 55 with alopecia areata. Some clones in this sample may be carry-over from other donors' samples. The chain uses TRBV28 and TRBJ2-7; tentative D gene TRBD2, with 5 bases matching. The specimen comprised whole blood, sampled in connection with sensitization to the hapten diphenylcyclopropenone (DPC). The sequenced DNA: TGTGCCAGCAGTTCCCCGGGGTTGAAGGACGAGCAGTACTTC. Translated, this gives CASSSPGLKDEQYF.